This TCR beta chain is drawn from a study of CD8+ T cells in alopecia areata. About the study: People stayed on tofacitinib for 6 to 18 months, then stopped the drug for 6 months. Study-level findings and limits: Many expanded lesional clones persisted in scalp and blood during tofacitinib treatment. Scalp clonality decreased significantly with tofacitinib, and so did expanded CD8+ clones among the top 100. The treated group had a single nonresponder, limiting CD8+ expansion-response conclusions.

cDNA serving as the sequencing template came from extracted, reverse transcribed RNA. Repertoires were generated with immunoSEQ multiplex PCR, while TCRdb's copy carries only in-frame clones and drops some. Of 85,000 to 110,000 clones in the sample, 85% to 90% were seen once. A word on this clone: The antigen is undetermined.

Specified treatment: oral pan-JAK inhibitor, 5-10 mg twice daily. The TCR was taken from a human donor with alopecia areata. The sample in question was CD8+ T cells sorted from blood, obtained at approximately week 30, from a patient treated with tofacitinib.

CDR3 region: CATSEGYYEQYF. The CDR3 DNA reads TGTGCCACCAGTGAGGGATACTACGAGCAGTACTTC. The chain joins TRBV15 to TRBJ2-7; possibly TRBD2 for D (5 bases). Germline V gene lookup returns CDR1 LNHNV and CDR2 YYDKDF (reference sequence). CDR3 length: 12 residues. V was trimmed by 6 bases and J by 3 bases, leaving 9 bases between them.